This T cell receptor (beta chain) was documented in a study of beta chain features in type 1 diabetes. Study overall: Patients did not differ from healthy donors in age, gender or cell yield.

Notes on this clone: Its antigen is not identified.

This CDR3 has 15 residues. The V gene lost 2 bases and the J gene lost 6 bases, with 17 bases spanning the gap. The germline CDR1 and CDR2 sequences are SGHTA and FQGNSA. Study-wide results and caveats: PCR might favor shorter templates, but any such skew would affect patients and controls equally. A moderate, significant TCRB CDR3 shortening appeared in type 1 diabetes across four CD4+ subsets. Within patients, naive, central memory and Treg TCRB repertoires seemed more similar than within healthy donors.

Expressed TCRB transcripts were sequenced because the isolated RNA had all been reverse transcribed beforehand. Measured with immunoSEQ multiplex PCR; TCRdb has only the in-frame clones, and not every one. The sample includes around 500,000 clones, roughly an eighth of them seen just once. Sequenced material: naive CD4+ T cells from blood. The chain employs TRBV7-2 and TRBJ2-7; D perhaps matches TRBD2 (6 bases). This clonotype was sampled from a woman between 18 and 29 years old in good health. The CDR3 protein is CASSLRASARLEQYF. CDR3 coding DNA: TGTGCCAGCAGCTTAAGGGCTAGCGCTCGGCTCGAGCAGTACTTC.